Only a few counts were recorded for the clone carrying this T cell receptor (beta chain). Its specificity is unknown. This sample is part of a study of T cell responses to AZD1222 COVID-19 vaccine. Study conclusions and caveats: Baseline antibody screening turned up just six or seven seropositive AZD1222 recipients.

The table came from immunoSEQ multiplex PCR; TCRdb's copy has only in-frame clones and leaves some out. The table has about 120,000 clones, roughly 86% seen once; the top ten hold 2.5% to 3.5%. V was pared by 5 bases and J by 1 base, with 5 bases between. Germline V gene lookup returns CDR1 LNHNV and CDR2 YYDKDF (reference sequence). The CDR3 spans 12 residues. This receptor was taken from an adult who received the AZD1222 COVID-19 vaccine. Material: peripheral blood, obtained 28 days after the second AZD1222 dose. The chain carries TRBV15 and TRBJ1-1; no reliable D call. The CDR3 DNA follows: TGTGCCACCAGCCCGGCGAACACTGAAGCTTTCTTT. Amino acids: CATSPANTEAFF.